This TCR beta chain came from a study of T cell responses to AZD1222 COVID-19 vaccine listed by TCRdb under 2021. Broadly, across the study: A total of 230 or so trial participants underwent TCR sequencing, of whom nearly 210 received two doses of AZD1222 and about 26 received two doses of the MenACWY control vaccine. Enrollment into the trials was organized by age into subgroups of 18-55, 56-69 and 70-plus years, and those subgroups contained about 160, 30 and 59 TCR-sequenced participants, respectively. The study at large found these results: Because no samples from the day 14 peak response were available, repertoires could be characterized only after the peak T cell response. The 56-69-year group was small, and its depth increase did not reach significance, likely because of low power. CD4 TCRs associated with the vaccine covered the entire spike protein, and the dominant responses were in regions 160-218 and 743-854. Only 5 to 7 AZD1222 recipients were SARS-CoV-2 seropositive at baseline, limiting conclusions about previously exposed vaccinees. After two AZD1222 doses, both the breadth and the depth of spike-specific TCRs were significantly higher than at day 0 and than in MenACWY recipients. Reportedly, almost half of the unique spike-specific TCRs recognized epitopes lying outside the regions that are mutated in the B.1.351 and B.1.1.7 variants. Participants were mostly white British and included more females than males, and it was suggested by the authors that clonal diversity may have been underestimated.

CDR1 is given as SGHDT and CDR2 as YYEEEE, both from the germline V gene. The CDR3 sequence holds 15 residues, the cysteine and phenylalanine included. The sequence is cut down to CDR3 DNA, 45 bases in frame from base 1. V is shortened by 3 bases, J by 1 base, and the region joining them spans 13 bases. Note on this clone: The target of this receptor is not known. Within one base of it there is no much larger clone, and no base qualities were kept.

The sample's time point label is to be understood as: about 28 days (+/-7) after the second vaccine dose. AZD1222 recipients with second doses at about 4 weeks or about 12 weeks were pooled, because spike-specific TCR depth and breadth did not differ between schedules. The vaccinee samples were drawn from two UK trials, COV001 and COV002, one of which was a single-blind randomized controlled phase 2/3 trial testing AZD1222 (ChAdOx1 nCoV-19) in healthy adults. For TCRbeta chain sequencing, PBMC samples from trial participants were taken at day 0 and at day 28 after the second dose. The CDR3 regions of human TCRbeta chains were analyzed by immunosequencing. Processing in the source paper ran as follows. Repertoire TCRs were matched against a reference library of SARS-CoV-2-specific TCRs generated with the MIRA antigen-specificity platform. Breadth meant the fraction of unique TCRs that were SARS-CoV-2-associated, whereas depth meant the fraction of total T cells that were SARS-CoV-2-associated. Using the MIRA data, each spike-specific TCR was mapped to the spike region that the TCR reacts to and placed in a CD4 or CD8 class. Log10-transformed breadth and depth values were compared by one-way ANOVA with Sidak's multiple comparisons tests. Imported from immuneACCESS, the table was reduced by TCRdb to in-frame sequences with V and J called. These copies leave out some clones; in studies compared against another copy, an unresolved V gene accounts for under half, and the cause of the remainder is not known. The DNA was the basis for D and trimming; V, J and clone size are from that table. The sample includes 150,000 to 200,000 clones, with 92% observed a single time. The ten largest make up 1.3% of the sample.

The clonotype was recovered from an adult who received the AZD1222 COVID-19 vaccine. The V and J genes are TRBV5-6 and TRBJ1-1, with a weak D call of TRBD1 (5 bases match). The sample here was peripheral blood, taken 28 days after the second AZD1222 dose. The CDR3 in this case is CASSSRTRGNTEAFF. The DNA sequence is given as TGTGCCAGCAGCTCCCGGACAAGGGGGAACACTGAAGCTTTCTTT.